This T cell receptor (beta chain) was sequenced during a study of control samples from healthy donors and cancer patients. Method: immunoSEQ multiplex PCR; TCRdb's copy keeps in-frame clones and lacks some. The profile covers about 120,000 clones, with 80% to 95% appearing a single time and 4.5% to 7% taken by the ten largest. The CDR3 is 13 amino acids. Germline-derived CDR1 and CDR2 are SEHNR and FQNEAQ (reference sequence). Between the trimmed V and J ends, which lost 4 bases and 2 bases, there was a span of 8 bases. The rearrangement links TRBV7-9 to TRBJ1-2, with D possibly being TRBD1 (5 bases). This sequence was found in a man younger than 35 in good health. Sequencing used blood. CDR3 in amino acids: CASSSGTNYGYTF. CDR3 sequence (DNA): TGTGCCAGCAGCTCCGGGACCAACTATGGCTACACCTTC. Full variable domain (remainder filled in from reference TRBV7-9 and TRBJ1-2): DTGVSQNPRHKITKRGQNVTFRCDPISEHNRLYWYRQTLGQGPEFLTYFQNEAQLEKSRLLSDRFSAERPKGSFSTLEIQRTEQGDSAMYLCASSSGTNYGYTFGSGTRLTVV.